The T cell receptor (beta chain) described here comes from a study of T cell responses to AZD1222 COVID-19 vaccine. Study-wide findings and caveats: The study sampled repertoires only after the peak T cell response.

The CDR3 has 14 residues. With V trimmed by 6 bases and J by 5 bases, 11 bases remained unmatched. CDR1 and CDR2 from the germline V gene are SQVTM and ANQGSEA. As regards this clone: What it binds is unknown.

Some clones are missing from TCRdb's copy, which holds only in-frame ones; the method was immunoSEQ multiplex PCR. The sample holds 130,000 to 150,000 clones; about 89% are singletons and the top ten take approximately 3%. Here the sequenced sample was peripheral blood, taken on day 0 of MenACWY control vaccination. The rearrangement joins TRBV29-1 to TRBJ2-7; TRBD1 matches at 9 bases. The source is an adult in good health. The CDR3 DNA sequence: TGCAGCGTGCACGGGACAGGGATAACAAACGAGCAGTACTTC. Translated, it gives CSVHGTGITNEQYF.